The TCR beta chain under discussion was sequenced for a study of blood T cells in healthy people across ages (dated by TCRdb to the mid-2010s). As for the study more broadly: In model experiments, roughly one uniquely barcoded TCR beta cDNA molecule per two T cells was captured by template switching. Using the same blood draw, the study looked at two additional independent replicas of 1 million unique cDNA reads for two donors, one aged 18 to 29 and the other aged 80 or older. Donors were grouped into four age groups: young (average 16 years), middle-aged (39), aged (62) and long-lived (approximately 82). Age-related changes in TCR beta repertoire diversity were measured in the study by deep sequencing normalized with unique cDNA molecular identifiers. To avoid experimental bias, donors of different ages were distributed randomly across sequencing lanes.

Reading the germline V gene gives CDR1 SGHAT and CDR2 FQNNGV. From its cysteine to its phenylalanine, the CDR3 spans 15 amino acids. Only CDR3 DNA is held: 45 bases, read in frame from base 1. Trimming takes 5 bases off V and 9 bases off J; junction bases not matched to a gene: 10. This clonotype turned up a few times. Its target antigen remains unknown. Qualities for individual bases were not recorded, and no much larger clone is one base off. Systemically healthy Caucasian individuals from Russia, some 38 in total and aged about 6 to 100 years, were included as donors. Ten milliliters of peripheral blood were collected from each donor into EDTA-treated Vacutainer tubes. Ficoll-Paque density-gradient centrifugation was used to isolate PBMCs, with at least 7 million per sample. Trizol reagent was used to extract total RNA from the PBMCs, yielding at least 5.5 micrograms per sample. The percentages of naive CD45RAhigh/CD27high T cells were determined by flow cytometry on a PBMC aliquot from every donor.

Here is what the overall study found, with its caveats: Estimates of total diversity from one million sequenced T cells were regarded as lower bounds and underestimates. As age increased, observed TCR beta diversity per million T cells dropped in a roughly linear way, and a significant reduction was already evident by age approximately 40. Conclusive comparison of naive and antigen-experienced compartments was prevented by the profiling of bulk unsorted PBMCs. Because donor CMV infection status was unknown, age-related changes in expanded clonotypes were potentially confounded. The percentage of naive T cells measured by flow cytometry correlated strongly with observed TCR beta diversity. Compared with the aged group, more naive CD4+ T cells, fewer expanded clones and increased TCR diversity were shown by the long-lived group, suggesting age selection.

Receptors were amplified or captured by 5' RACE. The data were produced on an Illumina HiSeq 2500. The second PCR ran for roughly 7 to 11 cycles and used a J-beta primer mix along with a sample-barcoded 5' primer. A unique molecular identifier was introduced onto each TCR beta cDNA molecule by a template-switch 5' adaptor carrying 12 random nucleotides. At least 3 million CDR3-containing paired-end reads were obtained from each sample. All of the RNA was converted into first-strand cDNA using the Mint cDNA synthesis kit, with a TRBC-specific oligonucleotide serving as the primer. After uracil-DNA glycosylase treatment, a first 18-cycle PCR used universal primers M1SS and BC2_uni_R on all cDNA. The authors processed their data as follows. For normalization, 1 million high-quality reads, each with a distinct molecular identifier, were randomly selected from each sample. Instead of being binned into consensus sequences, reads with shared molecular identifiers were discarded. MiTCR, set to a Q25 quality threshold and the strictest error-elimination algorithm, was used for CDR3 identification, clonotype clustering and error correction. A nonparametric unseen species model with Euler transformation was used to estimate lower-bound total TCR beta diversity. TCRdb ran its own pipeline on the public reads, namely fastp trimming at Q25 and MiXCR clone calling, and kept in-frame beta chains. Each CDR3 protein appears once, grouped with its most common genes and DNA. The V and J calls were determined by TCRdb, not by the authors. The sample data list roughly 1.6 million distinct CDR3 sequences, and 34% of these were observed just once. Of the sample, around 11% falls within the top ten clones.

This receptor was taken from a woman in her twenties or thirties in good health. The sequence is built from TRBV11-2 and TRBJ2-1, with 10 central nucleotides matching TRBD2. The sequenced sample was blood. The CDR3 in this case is CASSPYSGGHGEQFF. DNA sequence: TGTGCCAGCAGCCCCTATAGCGGGGGGCATGGTGAGCAGTTCTTC.